These 21 T cell receptor beta chains were sequenced from one sample in a study of graft-versus-host responses after intestinal transplantation. These TCRs are of unknown antigen specificity. Only in-frame clones appear in the TCRdb table, and some are missing; sequencing was by immunoSEQ multiplex PCR. There are under 100,000 clones in the sample; 94% occur only once, and roughly 0.18% lies in the top ten. Source: unstimulated CD4+ T cells sorted from spleen or lymph node cells, taken before transplant. These receptors were taken from a human donor who was the organ donor for an intestinal transplant.

The chain joins TRBV5-6 to TRBJ1-2; TRBD1 matches at 9 bases. This CDR3 is built from 15 residues. Losses at the gene ends were 7 bases for V and 6 bases for J; bases not matched to a gene: 13. Germline-derived CDR1 and CDR2 are SGHDT and YYEEEE. CDR3 DNA sequence: TGTGCCAGCGGCCGGGACAGGGCCCAATTGGATGGCTACACCTTC. Protein product: CASGRDRAQLDGYTF.

The gene calls are TRBV19 and TRBJ2-1, with TRBD2 matching 13 bases. CDR1 and CDR2 (germline): LNHDA, SQIVND (reference sequence). The CDR3 is 18 residues long. V gave up 2 bases and J gave up 1 base; unmatched junction bases: 5. The CDR3 DNA reads as TGTGCCAGTAGTATACGGACTAGCGGGGGCGTATCCTACAATGAGCAGTTCTTC. This codes for CASSIRTSGGVSYNEQFF. The variable domain in full, with the rest retrieved from reference TRBV19 and TRBJ2-1, is DGGITQSPKYLFRKEGQNVTLSCEQNLNHDAMYWYRQDPGQGLRLIYYSQIVNDFQKGDIAEGYSVSREKKESFPLTVTSAQKNPTAFYLCASSIRTSGGVSYNEQFFGPGTRLTVL.

The J gene is TRBJ1-2, the V gene TRBV9, with D unresolved. Germline values: CDR1 SGDLS, CDR2 YYNGEE. CDR3 length: 16 amino acids. The V gene lost 7 bases and the J gene lost 4 bases, with 23 bases spanning the gap. CDR3 nucleotides: TGTGCCAGCGTCCTCATGCACTCAAGAAAGACCTATGGCTACACCTTC. Translated: CASVLMHSRKTYGYTF. Full variable domain (missing parts from reference TRBV9 and TRBJ1-2): DSGVTQTPKHLITATGQRVTLRCSPRSGDLSVYWYQQSLDQGLQFLIQYYNGEERAKGNILERFSAQQFPDLHSELNLSSLELGDSALYFCASVLMHSRKTYGYTFGSGTRLTVV.

This clone was seen once. The rearrangement links TRBV18 to TRBJ2-7, with D possibly TRBD2 on 6 matching bases. This CDR3 contains 14 residues. V was clipped by 6 bases and J by 3 bases, with 15 bases between them. CDR1 and CDR2 (germline): KGHSH, LQKENI. The CDR3 loop reads CASSPGLKYYEQYF. The DNA of the CDR3 is TGTGCCAGCTCTCCGGGACTGAAATACTACGAGCAGTACTTC.

The CDR3 is CASSQDFPGTVNTGELFF. The CDR3 DNA sequence: TGCGCCAGCAGCCAAGATTTCCCAGGGACAGTTAACACCGGGGAGCTGTTTTTT. The chain links TRBV4-1 to TRBJ2-2; the match to TRBD1 covers 7 bases. V shed 0 bases, J shed 2 bases, and the junction held 9 bases outside the gene matches. From germline, CDR1 is MGHRA and CDR2 YSYEKL. The CDR3 is 18 residues long.

The V call is TRBV19, the J call TRBJ1-5; D is possibly TRBD1 (6 bases). V was pared by 5 bases and J by 4 bases, with 15 bases between. Germline CDR1 and CDR2: LNHDA and SQIVND (reference sequence). The CDR3 contains 15 residues. The chain's CDR3 is CASSDLQGRNQPQHF. CDR3 nucleotide sequence: TGTGCCAGTAGTGATTTACAGGGTCGGAATCAGCCCCAGCATTTT.

The chain recombines TRBV19 with TRBJ1-5; D is uncertain. The CDR3 is 12 residues long. V lost 6 bases and J lost 2, with 5 bases in between. Germline CDR1 is LNHDA and CDR2 is SQIVND (reference sequence). CDR3 residues: CASRDRNQPQHF. DNA for the CDR3: TGTGCCAGTAGGGACCGCAATCAGCCCCAGCATTTT.

The rearrangement joins TRBV6-5 to TRBJ2-5, with no clear D. V lost 5 bases, J lost 2 bases, and 6 bases lay in between. This CDR3 is built from 12 residues. Germline values: CDR1 MNHEY, CDR2 SVGAGI. CDR3 loop: CASSQTQETQYF. The CDR3 DNA follows: TGTGCCAGCAGTCAAACTCAAGAGACCCAGTACTTC.

The chain links TRBV4-1 to TRBJ2-1, with 11 bases that match TRBD2. From germline, CDR1 is MGHRA and CDR2 YSYEKL. CDR3 length equals 17 residues. With V trimmed by 1 base and J by 2 bases, 4 bases remained unmatched. In DNA form, the CDR3 reads TGCGCCAGCAGCCAAGTCCTTAGCGGGGGGGCCTACAATGAGCAGTTCTTC. It is translated as CASSQVLSGGAYNEQFF.

The gene calls are TRBV19 and TRBJ1-1; D not resolved. V was shortened by 5 bases and J by 4 bases, with 14 bases between the two germline ends. Germline CDR1 and CDR2: LNHDA and SQIVND (reference sequence). The CDR3 covers 14 residues. In DNA form, the CDR3 reads TGTGCCAGTAGTCAACGAGCGGGCCCCACTGAAGCTTTCTTT. Protein sequence: CASSQRAGPTEAFF.

The CDR3 region is CASIKRGLYEQYF. The CDR3 DNA is TGTGCCAGCATTAAGCGGGGGTTGTACGAGCAGTACTTC. The gene calls are TRBV6-1 and TRBJ2-7, with 8 bases matching TRBD2. Germline lookup yields CDR1 MNHNS and CDR2 SASEGT. Trimming at V came to 7 bases and at J to 4 bases, leaving 6 bases not matched to a gene. The CDR3 length is 13 residues.

The rearrangement links TRBV5-1 to TRBJ1-2; a weak D match, TRBD1 (6 bases). The CDR3 runs to 13 residues. V was pared by 6 bases and J by 1 base, with 10 bases between. Germline loops: CDR1 SGHRS, CDR2 YFSETQ. The CDR3 reads CASTTQGNYGYTF. CDR3 in DNA: TGCGCCAGCACAACACAGGGTAACTATGGCTACACCTTC.

The chain employs TRBV11-2 and TRBJ1-1; 8 bases are a match to TRBD1. The CDR3 covers 16 residues. Trimming took 1 base from V and 3 from J; bases not matched to a gene: 7. Germline V gives CDR1 SGHAT, CDR2 FQNNGV. The CDR3 bases are TGTGCCAGCAGCTTAGCCAGGACAGGGTCCCACACTGAAGCTTTCTTT. Translated, it gives CASSLARTGSHTEAFF.

This chain joins TRBV9 and TRBJ1-5; no reliable D call. This CDR3 is 13 amino acids long. V lost 0 bases to trimming and J lost 3 bases, with 4 bases between them. Germline V CDR1 and CDR2: SGDLS, YYNGEE. Here the CDR3 DNA reads TGTGCCAGCAGCGTAGCTCCCAATCAGCCCCAGCATTTT. Its translation: CASSVAPNQPQHF.

The chain recombines TRBV19 with TRBJ1-2, with no clear D. V lost 1 base and J 4 bases, leaving 10 bases between the germline ends. This CDR3 is built from 14 residues. The germline V gene has CDR1 LNHDA and CDR2 SQIVND (reference sequence). CDR3 DNA sequence: TGTGCCAGTAGTATAGCGGGATTCAGCTATGGCTACACCTTC. It translates to CASSIAGFSYGYTF.

This rearrangement joins TRBV28 to TRBJ1-3, with D unresolved. V lost 4 bases and J 1 base, leaving 11 bases between the germline ends. The germline V gene has CDR1 MDHEN and CDR2 SYDVKM. The CDR3 has 15 amino acids. The CDR3 loop reads CASSSRDMSGNTIYF. The CDR3 nucleotides are TGTGCCAGCAGTTCCCGGGATATGTCTGGAAACACCATATATTTT. The full variable domain, with the rest looked up from reference TRBV28 and TRBJ1-3, is DVKVTQSSRYLVKRTGEKVFLECVQDMDHENMFWYRQDPGLGLRLIYFSYDVKMKEKGDIPEGYSVSREKKERFSLILESASTNQTSMYLCASSSRDMSGNTIYFGEGSWLTVV.

The rearrangement links TRBV7-3 to TRBJ2-1, with a tentative D call TRBD2 (5 bases). This CDR3 has 15 amino acids. Trimming stripped 2 bases from V and 3 bases from J, with 11 bases between. The germline V gene encodes CDR1 SGHTA and CDR2 FQGTGA. CDR3 nucleotides: TGTGCCAGCAGCTTAGGAGTCGGGGACTACAATGAGCAGTTCTTC. It translates to CASSLGVGDYNEQFF.

V usage is TRBV29-1 and J usage is TRBJ1-5; unclear D gene. The CDR3 covers 12 residues. Looked up from germline, CDR1 is SQVTM and CDR2 is ANQGSEA. Trimming stripped 7 bases from V and 2 bases from J, with 9 bases between. CDR3 loop: CSAREGNQPQHF. CDR3 in DNA: TGCAGCGCTAGAGAAGGCAATCAGCCCCAGCATTTT.

The CDR3 coding sequence is TGTGCCAGCAGTTCCGGGGACAGTCTTGGGGCCAACGTCCTGACTTTC. The encoded protein is CASSSGDSLGANVLTF. V is TRBV27 and J is TRBJ2-6, with 7 bases identical to TRBD1. V was clipped by 4 bases and J by 3 bases; unmatched bases: 6. The CDR3 has 16 residues. The germline gives CDR1 MNHEY, CDR2 SMNVEV (reference sequence).

The V gene is TRBV2, the J gene TRBJ2-5; the match to TRBD2 covers 12 bases. The germline V gene has CDR1 SNHLY and CDR2 FYNNEI. This CDR3 is built from 16 residues. V was clipped by 5 bases and J by 1 base; unmatched bases: 5. DNA of the CDR3: TGTGCCAGCAGTCCCGGACTAGCGGGATTCCAAGAGACCCAGTACTTC. Protein: CASSPGLAGFQETQYF.

This clone came up once. The chain links TRBV18 to TRBJ2-3; 10 bases map to TRBD1. The CDR3 covers 14 residues. Looked up from germline, CDR1 is KGHSH and CDR2 is LQKENI. V was pared by 2 bases and J by 4 bases, with 0 bases of the junction left unmatched. In DNA, the CDR3 is TGTGCCAGCTCACCAGGACAGGGGGCAGATACGCAGTATTTT. Amino acid sequence: CASSPGQGADTQYF.